Listed below are T cell receptor beta chains from one sample, sequenced in a study of blood T cell repertoires in COVID-19. Sequencing was performed with immunoSEQ multiplex PCR; in TCRdb, only in-frame clones are kept and a portion is missing. The table has fewer than 85,000 clones, about 86% seen once. The sequencing sample was made of peripheral blood. The receptor source for this set is a woman aged 60-75 years with acute or convalescent COVID-19. Each CDR3 is given with its conserved first and last residue. The D gene is left open where the match is weak. Rows give clone size only sometimes, using once, few, many, or a class for an expanded clone.

abundance: NA
v_gene: TRBV5-4
d_gene: TRBD1
j_gene: TRBJ2-7
CDR3aa: CASSRDSYEQYF
CDR3nt: TGTGCCAGCAGCCGGGACAGCTACGAGCAGTACTTC

abundance: NA
v_gene: TRBV5-1
d_gene: TRBD2
j_gene: TRBJ2-3
CDR3aa: CASSSLAGGITDTQYF
CDR3nt: TGCGCCAGCAGCTCGTTAGCGGGGGGAATCACAGATACGCAGTATTTT

abundance: NA
v_gene: TRBV4-2
d_gene: TRBD2
j_gene: TRBJ2-1
CDR3aa: CASSQEGSGVYNEQFF
CDR3nt: TGTGCCAGCAGCCAAGAAGGTAGCGGGGTTTACAATGAGCAGTTCTTC

abundance: NA
v_gene: TRBV10-3
d_gene: TRBD1
j_gene: TRBJ1-5
CDR3aa: CAISSDRGPGQPQHF
CDR3nt: TGTGCCATCAGTTCGGACAGGGGGCCCGGTCAGCCCCAGCATTTT

abundance: NA
v_gene: TRBV7-8
d_gene: TRBD1
j_gene: TRBJ1-2
CDR3aa: CASSTPGTGMKGYGYTF
CDR3nt: TGTGCCAGCAGCACCCCCGGGACAGGGATGAAGGGGTATGGCTACACCTTC

abundance: NA
v_gene: TRBV9
d_gene: TRBD2
j_gene: TRBJ2-5
CDR3aa: CASSARTSGGALQETQYF
CDR3nt: TGTGCCAGCAGCGCCCGGACTAGCGGGGGGGCCTTACAAGAGACCCAGTACTTC

abundance: NA
v_gene: TRBV11-3
d_gene: NA
j_gene: TRBJ2-1
CDR3aa: CASSRGTGNEQFF
CDR3nt: TGTGCCAGCAGCCGCGGGACTGGGAATGAGCAGTTCTTC

abundance: NA
v_gene: TRBV5-6
d_gene: TRBD1
j_gene: TRBJ1-5
CDR3aa: CASSFTQGDQPQHF
CDR3nt: TGTGCCAGCAGCTTCACACAGGGGGATCAGCCCCAGCATTTT

abundance: NA
v_gene: TRBV19
d_gene: TRBD1
j_gene: TRBJ2-1
CDR3aa: CASTTGTGNNEQFF
CDR3nt: TGTGCCAGTACCACCGGGACAGGCAACAATGAGCAGTTCTTC

abundance: NA
v_gene: TRBV28
d_gene: TRBD2
j_gene: TRBJ2-5
CDR3aa: CASSRGGEKSQYF
CDR3nt: TGTGCCAGCAGTCGTGGGGGGGAGAAGAGCCAGTACTTC

abundance: once
v_gene: TRBV29-1
d_gene: NA
j_gene: TRBJ1-2
CDR3aa: CSVGTRPLGYTF
CDR3nt: TGCAGCGTGGGGACTCGGCCGTTGGGCTACACCTTC

abundance: NA
v_gene: TRBV7-9
d_gene: TRBD2
j_gene: TRBJ2-1
CDR3aa: CASSSLAGWGNEQFF
CDR3nt: TGTGCCAGCAGTTCCCTAGCGGGGTGGGGCAATGAGCAGTTCTTC

abundance: NA
v_gene: TRBV5-1
d_gene: NA
j_gene: TRBJ2-2
CDR3aa: CASSLGSQDTGELFF
CDR3nt: TGCGCCAGCAGCTTGGGCAGTCAAGACACCGGGGAGCTGTTTTTT

abundance: once
v_gene: TRBV5-1
d_gene: NA
j_gene: TRBJ2-7
CDR3aa: CASSETVSYEQYF
CDR3nt: TGCGCCAGCAGCGAGACAGTCTCCTACGAGCAGTACTTC

abundance: NA
v_gene: TRBV11-3
d_gene: TRBD2
j_gene: TRBJ2-2
CDR3aa: CASSLAQREVFRDTGELFF
CDR3nt: TGTGCCAGCAGCTTAGCTCAGCGGGAGGTGTTTAGGGACACCGGGGAGCTGTTTTTT

abundance: few
v_gene: TRBV5-4
d_gene: NA
j_gene: TRBJ2-1
CDR3aa: CASSRTGTYNEQFF
CDR3nt: TGTGCCAGCAGCAGAACAGGAACATACAATGAGCAGTTCTTC

abundance: NA
v_gene: TRBV5-1
d_gene: TRBD2
j_gene: TRBJ2-7
CDR3aa: CASSLGLDYEQYF
CDR3nt: TGCGCCAGCAGCCTGGGACTAGACTACGAGCAGTACTTC

abundance: once
v_gene: TRBV5-5
d_gene: NA
j_gene: TRBJ1-1
CDR3aa: CASSPGGANTEAFF
CDR3nt: TGTGCCAGCAGCCCTGGTGGGGCGAACACTGAAGCTTTCTTT

abundance: once
v_gene: TRBV3-1/TRBV3-2
d_gene: NA
j_gene: TRBJ1-1
CDR3aa: CASSQQGFGTEAFF
CDR3nt: TGTGCCAGCAGCCAACAGGGATTCGGGACTGAAGCTTTCTTT

abundance: NA
v_gene: TRBV6-1
d_gene: NA
j_gene: TRBJ2-1
CDR3aa: CASSDGKGVRYNEQFF
CDR3nt: TGTGCCAGCAGTGATGGGAAGGGGGTCCGCTACAATGAGCAGTTCTTC

abundance: NA
v_gene: TRBV27
d_gene: NA
j_gene: TRBJ2-1
CDR3aa: CASSSSGPSYNEQFF
CDR3nt: TGTGCCAGCAGTTCCTCAGGTCCCTCCTACAATGAGCAGTTCTTC

abundance: NA
v_gene: TRBV5-1
d_gene: TRBD2
j_gene: TRBJ2-5
CDR3aa: CASRAGTSELETQYF
CDR3nt: TGCGCCAGCAGGGCCGGGACTAGCGAACTAGAGACCCAGTACTTC

abundance: few
v_gene: TRBV7-9
d_gene: TRBD1
j_gene: TRBJ1-2
CDR3aa: CASSYSGTGARAEGYTF
CDR3nt: TGTGCCAGCAGCTATTCCGGGACAGGGGCGCGGGCGGAAGGCTACACCTTC

abundance: NA
v_gene: TRBV5-1
d_gene: TRBD2
j_gene: TRBJ2-2
CDR3aa: CASSLPRGGLNTGELFF
CDR3nt: TGCGCCAGCAGCCTCCCCCGGGGAGGGCTGAACACCGGGGAGCTGTTTTTT

abundance: NA
v_gene: TRBV29-1
d_gene: TRBD1
j_gene: TRBJ1-1
CDR3aa: CSAQTGLNTEAFF
CDR3nt: TGCAGCGCCCAGACAGGGCTGAACACTGAAGCTTTCTTT

abundance: NA
v_gene: TRBV5-1
d_gene: TRBD1
j_gene: TRBJ1-1
CDR3aa: CASSPDRARTEAFF
CDR3nt: TGCGCCAGCAGCCCCGACAGGGCGAGAACTGAAGCTTTCTTT

abundance: NA
v_gene: TRBV6-5
d_gene: NA
j_gene: TRBJ2-1
CDR3aa: CASSYNQNSYNEQFF
CDR3nt: TGTGCCAGCAGTTACAACCAGAACTCCTACAATGAGCAGTTCTTC

abundance: NA
v_gene: TRBV6-6
d_gene: NA
j_gene: TRBJ1-2
CDR3aa: CASSYGADYGYTF
CDR3nt: TGTGCCAGCAGTTACGGGGCGGACTATGGCTACACCTTC

abundance: NA
v_gene: TRBV7-9
d_gene: TRBD1
j_gene: TRBJ1-4
CDR3aa: CASSQYRGRDEKLFF
CDR3nt: TGTGCCAGCAGCCAATACAGGGGGCGGGATGAAAAACTGTTTTTT

abundance: NA
v_gene: TRBV5-1
d_gene: NA
j_gene: TRBJ1-1
CDR3aa: CASSGSGTMNTEAFF
CDR3nt: TGCGCCAGCAGTGGTTCAGGGACTATGAACACTGAAGCTTTCTTT

abundance: few
v_gene: TRBV30
d_gene: TRBD1
j_gene: TRBJ1-6
CDR3aa: CAWSLYGTDYNSPLHF
CDR3nt: TGTGCCTGGAGTCTGTACGGGACAGACTATAATTCACCCCTCCACTTT

abundance: NA
v_gene: TRBV5-4
d_gene: TRBD1
j_gene: TRBJ1-6
CDR3aa: CASSLAEGGIGSPLHF
CDR3nt: TGTGCCAGCAGCTTGGCCGAAGGGGGCATTGGTTCACCCCTCCACTTT

abundance: NA
v_gene: TRBV13
d_gene: NA
j_gene: TRBJ1-1
CDR3aa: CASSLDRGPAAFF
CDR3nt: TGTGCCAGCAGCTTAGATAGGGGCCCCGCAGCTTTCTTT

abundance: NA
v_gene: TRBV25-1
d_gene: TRBD1
j_gene: TRBJ2-1
CDR3aa: CASRGDRGYNEQFF
CDR3nt: TGTGCCAGCAGAGGGGACAGGGGTTACAATGAGCAGTTCTTC